Sequencing of this T cell receptor beta chain was carried out in a study of blood T cell repertoires in COVID-19. Overall study context: The analysed material was cDNA or gDNA that came from T cells, B-cell-depleted T cells, or PBMCs.

Authors' methods: From reference gene primer amplification, estimates of nucleated cell counts were derived. Data came from immunoSEQ multiplex PCR; TCRdb stores just in-frame clones and leaves some out. For V, J and clone size, that table is used; D and trimming come from the DNA. Among around 430,000 clones listed, 85% to 90% were seen once. In germline, CDR1 is SGDLS, CDR2 YYNGEE. Losses at the gene ends were 1 base for V and 8 bases for J; bases not matched to a gene: 6. The CDR3 sequence is 14 residues long. The participants were between about 18 and 90 years old and came from about two dozen US areas. This clone was seen more than once but under ten times.

The sequencing input was PBMCs or T cells enriched from blood (not recorded which). The clonotype originates from a woman in her 50s who had recovered from COVID-19. V usage is TRBV9 and J usage is TRBJ2-1; TRBD1 agrees at 7 bases. CDR3 nucleotides: TGTGCCAGCAGCGTAAAGGGACAGATCGATGAGCAGTTCTTC. Encoded protein: CASSVKGQIDEQFF.